These 2 T cell receptor beta chains came from one sample sequenced in a study of T cells in Graves' hyperthyroidism and ophthalmopathy (dated by TCRdb to between 2018 and 2021). Receptors were amplified or captured by multiplex PCR. TCRdb lists the instrument as Illumina HiSeq 2000. The TCR beta CDR3 regions were amplified from RNA transcripts. For the first round of RT-PCR on the TCR CDR3, the HTBI primer set was used together with the Qiagen OneStep RT-PCR kit. TCRdb cleaned the public reads at Q25 with fastp, built clones with MiXCR and kept in-frame beta chains. Every distinct CDR3 protein forms one entry, paired with its most common genes and DNA. In all, the sample holds hundreds of thousands of distinct CDR3 sequences, and about 14% of those were seen once. Approximately 4.2% of the sample goes to the ten largest clones. Sequenced input: blood. The receptors stem from a woman aged 40 to 50 with Graves' ophthalmopathy.

The chain carries TRBV27 and TRBJ1-1, with D perhaps matching TRBD1 (5 bases). The V gene lost 5 bases and the J gene lost 4 bases, with 14 bases spanning the gap. The CDR3 totals 14 residues. The germline V gene encodes CDR1 MNHEY and CDR2 SMNVEV (reference sequence). The CDR3 loop reads CASSGGGGGTEAFF. Written as DNA, the CDR3 is TGTGCCAGCAGTGGCGGTGGGGGAGGCACTGAAGCTTTCTTT.

CDR3 amino acids: CASSLRLAGVETQYF. CDR3 nucleotide sequence: TGTGCCAGCAGCTTGCGGCTAGCAGGTGTAGAGACCCAGTACTTC. V and J are TRBV5-5 and TRBJ2-5; D is possibly TRBD2 (5 bases). V lost 1 base and J 4 bases, leaving 14 bases between the germline ends. The CDR3 extends over 15 amino acids. Germline V lookup: CDR1 SGHKS, CDR2 YYEKEE (reference sequence).